The entry that follows covers one TCR beta chain sequence. Its target is unknown. These data belong to a study of lymphopenia after photon versus proton radiotherapy. Whole-study findings and limits: Only patients who died were analyzed for survival; proton advantage is unproven.

Measured with immunoSEQ multiplex PCR; TCRdb has only the in-frame clones, and not every one. The sample contains about 40,000 clones, 85% to 90% of which appear only once. This CDR3 has 16 amino acids. The germline V gene encodes CDR1 SGHTA and CDR2 FQGNSA. V shed 1 base and J 2 bases; nucleotides not matched to a gene: 5. This sample comprised peripheral blood, obtained from a patient treated with proton-based radiotherapy. The chain has TRBV7-2 and TRBJ2-4; TRBD2 agrees at 7 bases. The TCR originated in a woman between 65 and 79 years old with pancreatic cancer. Some clones in this sample may be carry-over from other donors' samples. CDR3 bases: TGTGCCAGCAGCTTAGACGGCGGGGGATCCAAAAACATTCAGTACTTC. This encodes CASSLDGGGSKNIQYF.